This TCR beta chain was recorded in a study of Ad26.COV2.S vaccination and SARS-CoV-2 variants. Study context: Ad26.COV2.S given intramuscularly, once or twice 56 days apart.

Some clones are missing from TCRdb's copy, which holds only in-frame ones; the method was immunoSEQ multiplex PCR. The sample lists 380,000 or so clones; around 90% were seen once. The CDR3 has 15 amino acids. CDR1 and CDR2 from the germline V gene are LGHDT and YNNKEL (reference sequence). V gave up 3 bases and J gave up 7 bases, with 18 bases separating them. This sample's treatment: 19 received Ad26.COV2.S at low or high dose, single or two shots; 5 received placebo; per-sample allocation not given. Specimen acquisition occurred on day 63 following the initial vaccine or placebo injection. As concerns this clone: Its antigen remains unidentified.

Study conclusions and caveats: With respect to non-spike TCR breadth, vaccine and placebo recipients were similar.

Sequences were derived from peripheral blood, sampled in a trial of Ad26.COV2.S vaccine versus placebo. The sequence came from a person aged 18-60 years who received the Ad26.COV2.S COVID-19 vaccine or a placebo. The rearrangement uses TRBV3-1 (or the pseudogene TRBV3-2) and TRBJ2-5; the D gene could be TRBD1 or TRBD2 (6 bases each). This chain's CDR3 is CASSHDTGRGATQYF. The CDR3 bases are TGTGCCAGCAGCCACGACACAGGGCGGGGTGCGACCCAGTACTTC.